The entry below gives a single T cell receptor (beta chain) sequence along with its context. This clonotype has a handful of counts. Its antigen is still unknown. It has no much larger one-base neighbor in the sample; base qualities were not kept. Reads for this sample came from an Illumina Genome Analyzer IIx. In TCRdb, the public reads were trimmed at Q25 with fastp and aligned with MiXCR, with productive beta chains retained. Identical CDR3 protein sequences are pooled into one entry, listed with their most common genes and DNA. This sample has some 15,000 distinct CDR3 sequences in its table, and around 32% of those were observed once. The ten most abundant clones make up 15% to 20% of the sample. This sample was taken from a study (dated by TCRdb to 2012 to 2014). From the cysteine up to the phenylalanine, the CDR3 has a length of 14 residues. Just CDR3 DNA is preserved here, 42 bases in frame from base 1. V gives up 4 bases and J gives up 11 bases, and the segment between their germline ends measures 22 bases. The germline V gene (reference sequence) sets CDR1 to GTSNPN and CDR2 to SVGIG.

The sequence derives from a human donor. This sequence uses TRBV30 and TRBJ2-3; TRBD1 is a possible D gene, resting on 6 matching bases. What was sequenced was blood. Here is the DNA: TGTGCCTGGAACAGGGCACTACTCTACAATGAGCAGTATTTT. Its product reads: CAWNRALLYNEQYF.